A single sample is the source of the 12 T cell receptor beta chains below, sequenced in a study of identifying expanded T cells in peripheral blood (dated by TCRdb to about 2019). The receptor library was made with the immunoSEQ multiplex PCR assay. As stored in TCRdb, this immuneACCESS dataset retains in-frame rearrangements with V and J assigned. A fraction of the clones does not appear; measured against another copy, unresolved V genes explain less than half of the discrepancy, and the remainder lacks a known reason. The sample data list 55,000 to 80,000 clones, and approximately 82% of these were observed just once. The ten top clones hold approximately 19% of the sample. Sequences were obtained from blood. The receptor source for this set is a person aged 18-70 years in good health.

This clone was seen a handful of times. A junction end diverges from the germline sequence, so it may reflect a read error. The chain uses TRBV5-4 and TRBJ1-1; 8 positions agree with TRBD1. Germline CDR1 reads SGHNT; CDR2 reads YYREEE (reference sequence). This CDR3 comprises 15 residues. This CDR3 is CASSLPNTGQGSREF. The CDR3 DNA sequence: TGTGCCAGCAGCTTGCCCAATACTGGACAGGGCTCTAGAGAGTTT. Variable domain in full (rest from reference TRBV5-4 and TRBJ1-1): ETGVTQSPTHLIKTRGQQVTLRCSSQSGHNTVSWYQQALGQGPQFIFQYYREEENGRGNFPPRFSGLQFPNYSSELNVNALELDDSALYLCASSLPNTGQGSREFGQGTRLTVV.

The rearrangement joins TRBV7-2 to TRBJ2-7, with unresolved D. Trimming stripped 1 base from V and 2 bases from J, with 15 bases between. There are 16 residues in the CDR3. Germline-derived CDR1 and CDR2 are SGHTA and FQGNSA. The CDR3 sequence is CASSLVPPSSPYEQYV. The CDR3 region has the DNA TGTGCCAGCAGCTTAGTTCCCCCCAGTTCCCCCTACGAGCAGTACGTC.

The J gene is TRBJ1-2, the V gene TRBV27; D call uncertain. The CDR3 is 13 residues long. CDR1 and CDR2 (germline): MNHEY, SMNVEV (reference sequence). The V and J ends lost 8 bases and 1 base respectively, with 11 bases between them. The CDR3 is CASVGYHNYGYTF. The CDR3 DNA sequence: TGTGCCAGCGTAGGGTACCATAACTATGGCTACACCTTC.

The chain combines TRBV30 with TRBJ2-1; TRBD2 matches 13 bases. The CDR3 sequence is 15 residues long. Germline V gene lookup returns CDR1 GTSNPN and CDR2 SVGIG (reference sequence). Losses at the gene ends were 3 bases for V and 7 bases for J; bases not matched to a gene: 6. The CDR3 reads CAWRETSGRQNEQFF. CDR3 in DNA: TGTGCCTGGAGGGAGACTAGCGGGAGGCAGAATGAGCAGTTCTTC.

This sequence joins TRBV6-6 and TRBJ1-1; D possibly corresponds to TRBD1 (6 bases). V was clipped by 7 bases and J by 3 bases, with 9 bases between them. Germline V gene data show CDR1 as MNHNY and CDR2 as SVGAGI (reference sequence). The CDR3 extends over 12 amino acids. CDR3: CASKQGYTEAFF. CDR3 DNA sequence: TGTGCCAGCAAACAGGGCTACACTGAAGCTTTCTTT.

The J gene is TRBJ2-5, the V gene TRBV6-1, with 11 bases fitting TRBD2. Trimming took 3 bases from V and 5 from J; bases not matched to a gene: 8. Germline loops: CDR1 MNHNS, CDR2 SASEGT. The CDR3 runs 16 residues. The CDR3 region is CASSDSLAGGHETQYF. The CDR3, as DNA: TGTGCCAGCAGTGATAGTCTAGCGGGGGGACACGAGACCCAGTACTTC.

This clone was detected once. The CDR3 DNA is TGTGCCAGCAGCTTTCAGCGGGGGGTATACAATGAGCAGTTCTTC. This translates into CASSFQRGVYNEQFF. This rearrangement joins TRBV5-8 to TRBJ2-1; 9 bases agree with TRBD2. The CDR3 is made up of 15 amino acids. V was pared by 2 bases and J by 4 bases, with 4 bases of the junction left unmatched. The germline gives CDR1 SGHTS, CDR2 YDEGEE.

The chain combines TRBV7-3 with TRBJ2-5; 7 nucleotides agree with TRBD2. The V and J ends lost 2 bases and 2 bases, in that order; junction bases with no gene match: 8. Germline V gene lookup returns CDR1 SGHTA and CDR2 FQGTGA. This CDR3 contains 16 residues. CDR3 protein: CASSLFHAGEQETQYF. The CDR3 DNA sequence: TGTGCCAGCAGCTTATTCCATGCGGGGGAACAAGAGACCCAGTACTTC.

The chain has TRBV5-4 and TRBJ2-1; 8 nucleotides line up with TRBD1. The CDR3 spans 15 residues. Germline lookup yields CDR1 SGHNT and CDR2 YYREEE (reference sequence). The junction had 3 bases not matched to a gene; V was cut back by 4 bases and J by 0 bases. The CDR3 region is CASSIGQGSYNEQFF. CDR3 in DNA: TGTGCCAGCAGCATTGGACAGGGCTCCTACAATGAGCAGTTCTTC.

V and J are TRBV19 and TRBJ1-3, with D hard to call. Trimming removed 7 bases from V and 0 bases from J, with 10 bases in between. Germline assignment: CDR1 LNHDA and CDR2 SQIVND (reference sequence). The CDR3 extends over 14 amino acids. The CDR3 spells CASIKRASGNTIYF. CDR3 DNA: TGTGCCAGTATCAAGCGGGCCTCTGGAAACACCATATATTTT.

The gene calls are TRBV19 and TRBJ2-1, with 15 positions matching TRBD2. After removal of 5 bases from V and 7 bases from J, the junction contained 6 bases not matched to a gene. The CDR3 length is 16 residues. Germline lookup yields CDR1 LNHDA and CDR2 SQIVND (reference sequence). The CDR3 region is CASSGTSGGQWNEQFF. CDR3 nucleotides: TGTGCCAGTAGTGGGACTAGCGGGGGGCAATGGAATGAGCAGTTCTTC.

The rearrangement joins TRBV18 to TRBJ2-7; tentatively, D is TRBD2 (6 bases). The ends were cut back, 6 bases at V and 7 bases at J, with 16 bases in the middle. Germline V gene lookup returns CDR1 KGHSH and CDR2 LQKENI. This CDR3 contains 13 residues. The CDR3, as DNA: TGTGCCAGCTCGCTCCTAGCGACAGAAGAGCAGTACGTC. It encodes CASSLLATEEQYV.